This T cell receptor beta chain is from a study of CD8 T cells in ankylosing spondylitis. TCRdb itself ran the 5' RACE reads through MiXCR, one entry per CDR3 protein. Of about 750,000 distinct CDR3 sequences in the sample, roughly 19% are singletons; the top ten hold around 19%. Of note for this clonotype: The target antigen is unknown.

Study-level points and caveats: Blood from ankylosing spondylitis patients appeared to carry a characteristic roughly eight-variant TCR beta motif. Earlier work had already found some motif variants in reactive arthritis synovial fluid and blood.

CDR1 is SNHLY and CDR2 is FYNNEI in the germline V gene. The length of the CDR3 is 16 residues. The ends lost 10 bases at V and 0 bases at J; junction bases unmatched: 11. Sequencing was performed on blood, either unsorted or a sorted T cell fraction (not recorded which). The rearrangement uses TRBV2 and TRBJ1-4; 7 bases map to TRBD1. This sequence originates from a male donor with ankylosing spondylitis. CDR3 region: CAIKTGRGATNEKLFF. The DNA of the CDR3 is TGTGCCATCAAGACAGGGCGAGGGGCAACTAATGAAAAACTGTTTTTT. The variable domain in full, with the rest retrieved from reference TRBV2 and TRBJ1-4, is EPEVTQTPSHQVTQMGQEVILRCVPISNHLYFYWYRQILGQKVEFLVSFYNNEISEKSEIFDDQFSVERPDGSNFTLKIRSTKLEDSAMYFCAIKTGRGATNEKLFFGSGTQLSVL.